This T cell receptor (beta chain) was obtained from a study of cytomegalovirus exposure and HLA in healthy donors. About the study: Clustering assigned about 80% of the approximately 400 genotyped donors to the Caucasian-associated ancestry cluster.

Regarding this clone: Its antigen is unidentified.

Points from the study as a whole: Presence/absence analysis assumed near-uniform sequencing depth across donors. TCR beta chains associated with HLA were, in a later analysis, more clonally expanded than equally common others. Segments of the TCR beta V type were, in most cases, productive about 90% or about 30% of the time in an earlier analysis.

The CDR3 spans 19 residues. Trimming at V came to 0 bases and at J to 6 bases, leaving 11 bases not matched to a gene. The germline gives CDR1 LGHNA, CDR2 YSLEER. Primers: 60 Vbeta forward and 13 Jbeta reverse. Only in-frame clones appear in the TCRdb table, and some are missing; sequencing was by immunoSEQ multiplex PCR. The sample lists approximately 100,000 clones, 75% to 85% occurring once. The chain employs TRBV4-3 and TRBJ2-3; 14 nucleotides match TRBD2. The sequenced material came from PBMCs. The clonotype was recovered from a woman aged 18-29 years in good health and CMV-seronegative. The CDR3 region has the DNA TGCGCCAGCAGCCAAGATGGGAGGGGACTAGCGGGAGTGTTTGATACGCAGTATTTT. Protein sequence: CASSQDGRGLAGVFDTQYF.